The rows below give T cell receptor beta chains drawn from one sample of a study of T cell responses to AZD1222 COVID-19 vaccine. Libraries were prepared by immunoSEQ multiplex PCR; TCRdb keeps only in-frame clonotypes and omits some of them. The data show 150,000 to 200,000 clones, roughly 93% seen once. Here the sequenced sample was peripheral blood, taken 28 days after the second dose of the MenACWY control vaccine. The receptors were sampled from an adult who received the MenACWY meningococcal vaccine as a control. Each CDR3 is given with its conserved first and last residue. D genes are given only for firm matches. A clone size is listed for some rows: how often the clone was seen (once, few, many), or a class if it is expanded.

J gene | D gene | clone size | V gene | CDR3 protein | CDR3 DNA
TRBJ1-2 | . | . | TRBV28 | CASSSASLNYGYTF | TGTGCCAGCAGTTCCGCTTCATTGAACTATGGCTACACCTTC
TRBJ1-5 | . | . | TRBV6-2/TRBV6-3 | CASSQPGQSNQPQHF | TGTGCCAGCAGTCAACCTGGGCAGAGCAATCAGCCCCAGCATTTT
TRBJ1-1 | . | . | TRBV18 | CASSLSWGQNTEAFF | TGTGCCAGCTCACTCAGTTGGGGACAGAACACTGAAGCTTTCTTT
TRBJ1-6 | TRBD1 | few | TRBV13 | CASSRRQGGDSPLHF | TGTGCCAGCAGCCGCCGACAGGGTGGGGATTCACCCCTCCACTTT
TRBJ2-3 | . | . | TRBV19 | CASSTDRGTQYF | TGTGCCAGTAGTACAGACCGGGGTACGCAGTATTTT
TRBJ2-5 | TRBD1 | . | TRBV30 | CAWSFGTVETQYF | TGTGCCTGGAGTTTTGGGACAGTGGAGACCCAGTACTTC
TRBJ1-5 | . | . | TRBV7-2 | CASSPQPVDQPQHF | TGTGCCAGCAGCCCCCAGCCGGTGGATCAGCCCCAGCATTTT
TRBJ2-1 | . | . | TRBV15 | CATSRPGVGNEQFF | TGTGCCACCAGCAGACCCGGCGTGGGCAATGAGCAGTTCTTC
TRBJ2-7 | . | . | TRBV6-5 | CASSYSIQIYEQCF | TGTGCCAGCAGTTACTCGATACAGATCTACGAGCAGTGCTTC
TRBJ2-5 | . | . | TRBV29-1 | CSVQGGGQGETQYF | TGCAGCGTACAGGGTGGCGGCCAAGGGGAGACCCAGTACTTC
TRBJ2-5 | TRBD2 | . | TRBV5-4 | CAWRGTQETQYF | TGTGCCTGGCGGGGGACCCAAGAGACCCAGTACTTC
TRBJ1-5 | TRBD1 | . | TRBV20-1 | CSASAGGSNQPQHF | TGCAGTGCTAGTGCAGGGGGTAGCAATCAGCCCCAGCATTTT
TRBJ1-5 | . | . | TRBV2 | CASNGLSKSEPQHF | TGTGCCAGCAATGGACTCTCTAAATCGGAGCCCCAGCATTTT
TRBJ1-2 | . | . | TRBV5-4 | CASSFAGTGNYGYTF | TGTGCCAGCAGCTTCGCAGGGACGGGGAACTATGGCTACACCTTC
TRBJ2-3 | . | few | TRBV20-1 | CSASPPGVWPDTQYF | TGCAGTGCTAGTCCTCCGGGAGTGTGGCCAGATACGCAGTATTTT
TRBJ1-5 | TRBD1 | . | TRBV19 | CASRRGQGQPQHF | TGTGCCAGTAGGAGGGGGCAGGGTCAGCCCCAGCATTTT
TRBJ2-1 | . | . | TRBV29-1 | CSVEDRRASALDEQFF | TGCAGCGTTGAAGACAGGCGGGCGTCAGCCCTCGATGAGCAGTTCTTC
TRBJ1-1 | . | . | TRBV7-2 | CASSFEIAANTEAFF | TGTGCCAGCAGCTTCGAAATAGCAGCTAATACTGAAGCTTTCTTT
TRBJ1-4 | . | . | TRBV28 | CASRPQGTNEKLFF | TGTGCCAGCAGGCCACAGGGAACTAATGAAAAACTGTTTTTT
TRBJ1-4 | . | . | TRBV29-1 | CSVGGFTGTNDIEKLFF | TGCAGCGTTGGGGGATTCACCGGGACTAATGATATTGAAAAACTGTTTTTT
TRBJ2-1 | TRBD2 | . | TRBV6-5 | CASSSLAGYYNEQFF | TGTGCCAGCAGTTCGCTAGCGGGGTATTACAATGAGCAGTTCTTC
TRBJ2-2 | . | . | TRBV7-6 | CASSLMGSPDTGELFF | TGTGCCAGCAGCTTAATGGGGTCCCCCGACACCGGGGAGCTGTTTTTT
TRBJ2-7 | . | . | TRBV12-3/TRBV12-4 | CASSLHRGHEQYF | TGTGCCAGCAGTCTTCATCGAGGCCACGAGCAGTACTTC
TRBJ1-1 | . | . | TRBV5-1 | CASSPGGGLITEAFF | TGCGCCAGCAGCCCCGGTGGAGGGCTTATCACTGAAGCTTTCTTT
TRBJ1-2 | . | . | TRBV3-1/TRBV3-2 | CASSNPMVGNYGYTF | TGTGCCAGCAGCAACCCAATGGTCGGTAACTATGGCTACACCTTC
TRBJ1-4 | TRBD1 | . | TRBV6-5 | CASSYAWDRVEKLFF | TGTGCCAGCAGTTACGCGTGGGACAGGGTTGAAAAACTGTTTTTT
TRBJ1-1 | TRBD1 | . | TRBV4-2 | CASSQEQGHTEAFF | TGTGCCAGCAGCCAAGAACAGGGGCACACTGAAGCTTTCTTT
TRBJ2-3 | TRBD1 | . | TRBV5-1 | CASSLAANRGADTQYF | TGCGCCAGCAGCTTGGCCGCGAACAGGGGCGCAGATACGCAGTATTTT
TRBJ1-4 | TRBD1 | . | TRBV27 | CASTTTTGRREKLFF | TGTGCCAGCACCACCACGACAGGGCGTCGGGAAAAACTGTTTTTT
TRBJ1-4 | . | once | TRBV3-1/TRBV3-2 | CASSHPGMGGEKLFF | TGTGCCAGCAGCCATCCCGGGATGGGGGGTGAAAAACTGTTTTTT
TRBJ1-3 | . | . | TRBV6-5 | CASSQASSGNTIYF | TGTGCCAGCAGCCAGGCGAGCTCTGGAAACACCATATATTTT
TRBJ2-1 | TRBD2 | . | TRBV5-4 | CASSARGVSYNEQFF | TGTGCCAGCAGCGCGCGGGGGGTCTCCTACAATGAGCAGTTCTTC
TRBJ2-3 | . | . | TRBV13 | CASSPNSAQGDTQYF | TGTGCCAGCAGCCCCAACTCTGCCCAGGGAGATACGCAGTATTTT
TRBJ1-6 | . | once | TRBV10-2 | CASSQFGTLHF | TGCGCCAGCAGTCAATTTGGAACCCTCCACTTT
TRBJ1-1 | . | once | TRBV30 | CAWSVMGPWGPKNTEAFF | TGTGCCTGGAGTGTAATGGGCCCATGGGGACCCAAGAACACTGAAGCTTTCTTT
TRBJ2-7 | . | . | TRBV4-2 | CASSQDWYQGVYEQYF | TGTGCCAGCAGCCAAGATTGGTACCAAGGTGTTTACGAGCAGTACTTC
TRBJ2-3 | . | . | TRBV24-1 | CATSGDTGLVTDTQYF | TGTGCCACCAGTGGAGATACAGGGTTGGTCACAGATACGCAGTATTTT
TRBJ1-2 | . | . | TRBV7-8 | CASSVPTANYGYTF | TGTGCCAGCAGCGTACCAACAGCTAACTATGGCTACACCTTC
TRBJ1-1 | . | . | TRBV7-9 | CASSPIGGRGTEAFF | TGTGCCAGCAGCCCCATCGGCGGGAGGGGCACTGAAGCTTTCTTT
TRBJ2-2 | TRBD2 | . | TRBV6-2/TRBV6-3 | CASSSLSGVGTGELFF | TGTGCCAGCAGTTCCCTGAGCGGGGTAGGCACCGGGGAGCTGTTTTTT
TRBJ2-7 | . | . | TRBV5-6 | CASSLGYEQYF | TGTGCCAGCAGCTTGGGCTACGAGCAGTACTTC
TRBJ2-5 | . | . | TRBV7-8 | CASSPTPAGAGETQYF | TGTGCCAGCAGCCCTACGCCCGCGGGGGCGGGGGAGACCCAGTACTTC
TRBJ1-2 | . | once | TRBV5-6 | CASSSWDTANYGYTF | TGTGCCAGCAGCTCATGGGACACGGCTAACTATGGCTACACCTTC
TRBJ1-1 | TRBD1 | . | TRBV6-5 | CASSTRGTGDTEAFF | TGTGCCAGCAGCACCAGGGGGACAGGGGACACTGAAGCTTTCTTT